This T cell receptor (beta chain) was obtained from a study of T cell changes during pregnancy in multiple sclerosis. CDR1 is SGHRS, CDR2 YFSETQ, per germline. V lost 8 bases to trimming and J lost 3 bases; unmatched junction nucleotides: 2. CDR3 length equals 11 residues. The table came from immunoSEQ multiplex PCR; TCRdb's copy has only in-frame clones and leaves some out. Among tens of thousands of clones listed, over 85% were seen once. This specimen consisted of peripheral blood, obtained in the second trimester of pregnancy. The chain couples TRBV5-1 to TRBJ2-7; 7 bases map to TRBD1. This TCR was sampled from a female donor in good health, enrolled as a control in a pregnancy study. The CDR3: CARDRSYEQYF. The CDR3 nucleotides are TGCGCCAGGGACAGGAGCTACGAGCAGTACTTC.